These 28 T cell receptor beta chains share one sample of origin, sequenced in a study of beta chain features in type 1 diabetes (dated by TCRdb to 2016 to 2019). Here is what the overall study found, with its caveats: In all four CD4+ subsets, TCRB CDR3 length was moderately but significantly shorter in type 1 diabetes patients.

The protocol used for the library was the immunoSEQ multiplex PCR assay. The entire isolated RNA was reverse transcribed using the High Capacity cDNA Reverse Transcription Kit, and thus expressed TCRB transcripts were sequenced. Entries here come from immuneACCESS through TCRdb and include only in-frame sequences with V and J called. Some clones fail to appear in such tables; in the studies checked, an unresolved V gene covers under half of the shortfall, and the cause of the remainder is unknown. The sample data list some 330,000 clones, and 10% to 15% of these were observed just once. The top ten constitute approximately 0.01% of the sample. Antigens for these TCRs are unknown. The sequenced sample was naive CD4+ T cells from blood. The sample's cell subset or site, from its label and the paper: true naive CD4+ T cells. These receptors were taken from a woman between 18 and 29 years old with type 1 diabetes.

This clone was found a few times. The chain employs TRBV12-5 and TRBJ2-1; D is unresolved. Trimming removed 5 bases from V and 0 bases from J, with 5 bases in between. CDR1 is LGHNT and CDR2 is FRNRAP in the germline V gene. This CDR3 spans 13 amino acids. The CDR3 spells CASGPSSYNEQFF. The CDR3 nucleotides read TGTGCTAGTGGTCCGAGCTCCTACAATGAGCAGTTCTTC.

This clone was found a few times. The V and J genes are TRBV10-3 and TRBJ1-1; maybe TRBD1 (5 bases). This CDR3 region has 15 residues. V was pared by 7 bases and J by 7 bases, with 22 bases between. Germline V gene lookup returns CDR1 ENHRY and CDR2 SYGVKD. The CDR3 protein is CAINGDAGFPGEAFF. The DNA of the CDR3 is TGTGCCATCAACGGGGACGCGGGGTTCCCAGGTGAAGCTTTCTTT.

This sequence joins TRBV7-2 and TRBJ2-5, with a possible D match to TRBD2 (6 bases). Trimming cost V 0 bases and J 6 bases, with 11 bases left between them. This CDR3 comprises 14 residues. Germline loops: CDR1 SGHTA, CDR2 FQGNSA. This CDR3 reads CASSLAGTPQTQYF. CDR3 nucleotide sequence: TGTGCCAGCAGCTTAGCGGGGACTCCGCAGACCCAGTACTTC.

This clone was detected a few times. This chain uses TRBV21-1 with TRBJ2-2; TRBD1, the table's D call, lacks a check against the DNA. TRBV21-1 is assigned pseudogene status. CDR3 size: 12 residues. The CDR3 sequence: CANDRDTGELFF. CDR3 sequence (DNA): TGTGCCAACGACAGGGACACCGGGGAGCTGTTTTTT.

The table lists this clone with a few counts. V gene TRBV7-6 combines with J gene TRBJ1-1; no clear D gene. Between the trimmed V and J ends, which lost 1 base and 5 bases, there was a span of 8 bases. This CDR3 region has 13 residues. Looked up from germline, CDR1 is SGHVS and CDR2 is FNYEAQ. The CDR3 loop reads CASSLDPRTEAFF. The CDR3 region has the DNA TGTGCCAGCAGCTTAGACCCGAGGACTGAAGCTTTCTTT. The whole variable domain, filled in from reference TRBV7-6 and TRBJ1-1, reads GAGVSQSPRYKVTKRGQDVALRCDPISGHVSLYWYRQALGQGPEFLTYFNYEAQQDKSGLPNDRFSAERPEGSISTLTIQRTEQRDSAMYRCASSLDPRTEAFFGQGTRLTVV.

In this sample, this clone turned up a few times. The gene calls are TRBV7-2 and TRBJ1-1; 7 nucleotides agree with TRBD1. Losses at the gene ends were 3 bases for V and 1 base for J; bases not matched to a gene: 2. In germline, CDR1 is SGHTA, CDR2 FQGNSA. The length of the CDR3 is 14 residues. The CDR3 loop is CASSLGQTNTEAFF. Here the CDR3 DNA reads TGTGCCAGCAGCTTGGGACAGACGAACACTGAAGCTTTCTTT.

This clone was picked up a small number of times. CDR3 region: CASSPDRGWGTDTQYF. The CDR3 DNA reads as TGTGCCAGCAGCCCGGACAGGGGCTGGGGCACAGATACGCAGTATTTT. The gene calls are TRBV5-6 and TRBJ2-3, with 9 nucleotides matching TRBD1. Unmatched junction bases numbered 7, after V lost 4 bases and J lost 1 base. Germline CDR1 and CDR2: SGHDT and YYEEEE. The CDR3 has 16 residues. The complete variable domain, with remaining parts taken from reference TRBV5-6 and TRBJ2-3, reads DAGVTQSPTHLIKTRGQQVTLRCSPKSGHDTVSWYQQALGQGPQFIFQYYEEEERQRGNFPDRFSGHQFPNYSSELNVNALLLGDSALYLCASSPDRGWGTDTQYFGPGTRLTVL.

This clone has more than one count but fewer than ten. DNA of the CDR3: TGTGCCAGCAGCCCCGCCGGGACAGGGATATATGGCTACACCTTC. Translating it yields CASSPAGTGIYGYTF. The V call is TRBV7-2, the J call TRBJ1-2; 9 nucleotides line up with TRBD1. Trimming cost V 5 bases and J 5 bases; bases outside gene matches: 9. Germline V gene lookup returns CDR1 SGHTA and CDR2 FQGNSA. The CDR3 covers 15 residues.

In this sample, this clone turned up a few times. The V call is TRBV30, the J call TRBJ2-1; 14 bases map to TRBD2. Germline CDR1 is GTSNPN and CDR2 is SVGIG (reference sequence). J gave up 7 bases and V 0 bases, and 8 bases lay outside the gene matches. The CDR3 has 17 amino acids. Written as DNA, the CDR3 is TGTGCCTGGAGTGTACAATTGACTAGCGGGAGGGTGAATGAGCAGTTCTTC. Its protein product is CAWSVQLTSGRVNEQFF.

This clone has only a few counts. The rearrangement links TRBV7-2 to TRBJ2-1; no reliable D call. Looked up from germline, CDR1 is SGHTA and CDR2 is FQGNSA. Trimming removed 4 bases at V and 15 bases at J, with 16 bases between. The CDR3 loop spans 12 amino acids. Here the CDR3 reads CASSYYGSQPFF. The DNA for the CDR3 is TGTGCCAGCAGCTACTATGGCTCTCAACCGTTCTTC.

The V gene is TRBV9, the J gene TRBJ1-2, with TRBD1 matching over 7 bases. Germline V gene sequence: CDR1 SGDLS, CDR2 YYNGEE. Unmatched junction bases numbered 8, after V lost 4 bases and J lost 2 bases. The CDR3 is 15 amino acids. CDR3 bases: TGTGCCAGCAGCCAAGTCCCGACAGGGAACTATGGCTACACCTTC. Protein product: CASSQVPTGNYGYTF. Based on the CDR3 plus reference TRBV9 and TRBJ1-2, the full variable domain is DSGVTQTPKHLITATGQRVTLRCSPRSGDLSVYWYQQSLDQGLQFLIQYYNGEERAKGNILERFSAQQFPDLHSELNLSSLELGDSALYFCASSQVPTGNYGYTFGSGTRLTVV.

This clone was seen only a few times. CDR3 DNA: TGTGCCAGCAGCGTAACGGGGAGCTCCTACAATGAGCAGTTCTTC. Protein product: CASSVTGSSYNEQFF. This chain connects TRBV9 to TRBJ2-1; D perhaps matches TRBD2 (5 bases). This CDR3 region has 15 residues. Trimming removed 1 base from V and 0 bases from J, with 8 bases in between. The germline CDR1 and CDR2 sequences are SGDLS and YYNGEE.

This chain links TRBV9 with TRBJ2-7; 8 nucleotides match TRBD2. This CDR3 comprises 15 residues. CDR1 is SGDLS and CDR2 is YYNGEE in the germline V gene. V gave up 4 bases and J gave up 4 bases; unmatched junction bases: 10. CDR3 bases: TGTGCCAGCAGCTCCCATTCGGGAGGGCCTTACGAGCAGTACTTC. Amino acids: CASSSHSGGPYEQYF.

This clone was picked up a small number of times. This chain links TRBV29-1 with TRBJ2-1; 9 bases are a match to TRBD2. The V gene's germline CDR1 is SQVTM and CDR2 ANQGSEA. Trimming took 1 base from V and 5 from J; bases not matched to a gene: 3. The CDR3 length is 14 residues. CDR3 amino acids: CSVEGASGDNEQFF. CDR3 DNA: TGCAGCGTTGAAGGGGCTAGCGGGGACAATGAGCAGTTCTTC.

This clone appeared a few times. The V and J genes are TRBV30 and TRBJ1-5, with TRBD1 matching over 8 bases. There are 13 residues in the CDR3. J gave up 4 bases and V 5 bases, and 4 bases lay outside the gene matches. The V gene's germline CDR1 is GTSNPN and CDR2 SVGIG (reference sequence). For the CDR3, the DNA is TGTGCCTGGGCCAACAGGGGGAATCAGCCCCAGCATTTT. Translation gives CAWANRGNQPQHF.

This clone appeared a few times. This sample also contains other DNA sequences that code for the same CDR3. The CDR3 bases are TGCAGCGTGGGGGGACAGGGGAACACTGAAGCTTTCTTT. This gives the protein CSVGGQGNTEAFF. The gene calls are TRBV29-1 and TRBJ1-1; 9 bases are a match to TRBD1. CDR1 is SQVTM, CDR2 ANQGSEA, per germline. This CDR3 has 13 residues. After removal of 6 bases from V and 1 base from J, the junction contained 3 bases not matched to a gene.

CDR3 sequence: CASSSRLEQFF. CDR3 bases: TGTGCCAGTAGTTCGCGACTAGAGCAGTTCTTC. J is TRBJ2-1 and V is TRBV19, with a weak D call TRBD2 (5 bases). The CDR3 is 11 amino acids. Germline assignment: CDR1 LNHDA and CDR2 SQIVND (reference sequence). V was shortened by 5 bases and J by 10 bases, with 9 bases between the two germline ends.

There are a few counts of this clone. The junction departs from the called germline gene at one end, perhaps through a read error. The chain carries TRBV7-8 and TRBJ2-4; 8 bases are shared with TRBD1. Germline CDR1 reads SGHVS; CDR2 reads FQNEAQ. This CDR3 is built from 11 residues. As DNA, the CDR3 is TGTGCCAGCAGCTTAGCGGGACAGGTTTCGTTC. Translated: CASSLAGQVSF.

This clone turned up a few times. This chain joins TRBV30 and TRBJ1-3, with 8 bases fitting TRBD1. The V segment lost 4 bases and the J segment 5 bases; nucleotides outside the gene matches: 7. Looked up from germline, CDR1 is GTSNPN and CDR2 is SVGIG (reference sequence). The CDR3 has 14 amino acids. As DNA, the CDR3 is TGTGCCTGGACAATGGCAGGGGGCAGAAACACCATATATTTT. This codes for CAWTMAGGRNTIYF.

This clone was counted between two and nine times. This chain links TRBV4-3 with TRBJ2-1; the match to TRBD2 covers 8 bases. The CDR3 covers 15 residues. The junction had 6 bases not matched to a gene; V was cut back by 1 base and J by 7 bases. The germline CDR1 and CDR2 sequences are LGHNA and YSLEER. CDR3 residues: CASSQVVAGLNEQFF. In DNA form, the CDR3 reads TGCGCCAGCAGCCAAGTGGTAGCGGGGTTAAATGAGCAGTTCTTC.

In DNA form, the CDR3 reads TGTGCCAGCAGCCGACAAGTCTATGGCTACACCTTC. Amino acids: CASSRQVYGYTF. The V gene is TRBV14, the J gene TRBJ1-2, with unresolved D. V lost 4 bases and J lost 4, with 7 bases in between. The germline V gene encodes CDR1 SGHDN and CDR2 FVKESK. The CDR3 covers 12 residues.

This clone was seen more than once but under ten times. This CDR3 reads CASSFLETQYF. The CDR3 nucleotides are TGTGCCAGCAGCTTCTTAGAGACCCAGTACTTC. The chain recombines TRBV5-6 with TRBJ2-5; no definite D call. Between the trimmed V and J ends, which lost 2 bases and 4 bases, there was a span of 3 bases. CDR3 length equals 11 residues. Looked up from germline, CDR1 is SGHDT and CDR2 is YYEEEE.

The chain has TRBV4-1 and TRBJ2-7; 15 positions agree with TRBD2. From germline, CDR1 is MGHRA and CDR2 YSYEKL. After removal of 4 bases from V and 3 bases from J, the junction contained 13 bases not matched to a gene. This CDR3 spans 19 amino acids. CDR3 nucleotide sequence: TGCGCCAGCAGCCCCCGCGGACTAGCGGGAGGGCCAAGGGACTACGAGCAGTACTTC. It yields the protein CASSPRGLAGGPRDYEQYF.

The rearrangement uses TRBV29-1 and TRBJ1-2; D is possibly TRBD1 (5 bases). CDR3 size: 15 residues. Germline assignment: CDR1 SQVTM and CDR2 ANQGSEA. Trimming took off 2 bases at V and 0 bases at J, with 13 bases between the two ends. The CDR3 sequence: CSVEPTGGTNYGYTF. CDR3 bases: TGCAGCGTTGAACCCACGGGGGGTACTAACTATGGCTACACCTTC.

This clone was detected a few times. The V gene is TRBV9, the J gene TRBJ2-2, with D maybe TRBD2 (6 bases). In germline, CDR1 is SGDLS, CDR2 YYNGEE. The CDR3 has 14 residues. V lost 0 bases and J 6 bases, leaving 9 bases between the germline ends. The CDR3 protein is CASSVGGDPGELFF. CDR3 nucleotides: TGTGCCAGCAGCGTAGGGGGGGACCCCGGGGAGCTGTTTTTT. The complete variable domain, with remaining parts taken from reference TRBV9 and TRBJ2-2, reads DSGVTQTPKHLITATGQRVTLRCSPRSGDLSVYWYQQSLDQGLQFLIQYYNGEERAKGNILERFSAQQFPDLHSELNLSSLELGDSALYFCASSVGGDPGELFFGEGSRLTVL.

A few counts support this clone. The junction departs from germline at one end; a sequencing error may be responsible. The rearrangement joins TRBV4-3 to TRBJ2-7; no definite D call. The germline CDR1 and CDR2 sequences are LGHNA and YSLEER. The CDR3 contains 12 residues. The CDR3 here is CASSQGRYAQYF. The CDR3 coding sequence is TGCGCCAGCAGCCAGGGCCGTTACGCGCAGTACTTC.

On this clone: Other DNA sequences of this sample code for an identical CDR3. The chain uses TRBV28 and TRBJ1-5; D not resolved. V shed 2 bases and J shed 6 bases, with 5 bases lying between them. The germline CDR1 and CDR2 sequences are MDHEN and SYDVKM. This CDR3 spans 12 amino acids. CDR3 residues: CASSLGSQPQHF. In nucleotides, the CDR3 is TGTGCCAGCAGTTTAGGGAGTCAGCCCCAGCATTTT. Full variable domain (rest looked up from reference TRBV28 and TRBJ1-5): DVKVTQSSRYLVKRTGEKVFLECVQDMDHENMFWYRQDPGLGLRLIYFSYDVKMKEKGDIPEGYSVSREKKERFSLILESASTNQTSMYLCASSLGSQPQHFGDGTRLSIL.

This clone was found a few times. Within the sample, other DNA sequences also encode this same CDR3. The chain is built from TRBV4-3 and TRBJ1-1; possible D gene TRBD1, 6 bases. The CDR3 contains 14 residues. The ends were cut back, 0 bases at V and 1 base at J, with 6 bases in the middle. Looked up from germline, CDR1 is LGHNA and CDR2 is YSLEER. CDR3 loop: CASSQDRGNTEAFF. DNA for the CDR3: TGCGCCAGCAGCCAAGACAGGGGGAACACTGAAGCTTTCTTT.